Included here is one TCR beta chain sequence, with context. The data stem from a study of blood T cell repertoires in COVID-19. The germline CDR1 and CDR2 sequences are GTSNPN and SVGIG (reference sequence). The CDR3 runs to 14 residues. The V and J ends lost 4 bases and 3 bases respectively, with 13 bases between them. The protocol was immunoSEQ multiplex PCR, while the TCRdb copy is restricted to in-frame clones and leaves out a portion. The repertoire holds around 100,000 clones, with more than 85% as singletons. The genes are TRBV30 and TRBJ2-4; the D gene is possibly TRBD1 (6 bases). The source of this sequence is a young man in a cohort sampled during active COVID-19. Sequencing used peripheral blood. DNA of the CDR3: TGTGCCTGGAAACCAGGGGATGGCAAAAACATTCAGTACTTC. It codes for CAWKPGDGKNIQYF.